The 24 T cell receptor beta chains below come from one sample, sequenced in a study of blood T cell repertoires in COVID-19. Here immunoSEQ multiplex PCR was the method, and the copy in TCRdb shows in-frame clones only, minus some. Among under 30,000 clones, approximately 89% were seen once, and the ten largest hold less than 5.5%. Sequenced input: peripheral blood. The receptor source for this set is a man between 50 and 59 years old with active COVID-19.

The genes are TRBV7-2 and TRBJ2-7, with D unresolved. Trimming stripped 3 bases from V and 3 bases from J, with 15 bases between. Germline assignment: CDR1 SGHTA and CDR2 FQGNSA. The CDR3 is made up of 15 amino acids. The CDR3 DNA sequence: TGTGCCAGCAGCTTCACTTCCCGGGTGGGCTACGAGCAGTACTTC. Encoded protein: CASSFTSRVGYEQYF.

There are a few counts of this clone. The chain uses TRBV7-7 and TRBJ2-5; the D is unclear. Germline CDR1 is SSHAT and CDR2 is FNYEAQ (reference sequence). The ends were cut back, 5 bases at V and 7 bases at J, with 11 bases in the middle. The length of the CDR3 is 12 residues. CDR3 bases: TGTGCCAGCAGCCCGGATCAGGCGACCCAGTACTTC. This gives the protein CASSPDQATQYF.

Note on this clone: A junction end diverges from the germline sequence, so it may reflect a read error. CDR3 in DNA: TGTGCTAGCAGCTTAGGAGGAACCGGGGAGCTGTTTTTT. This sequence encodes CASSLGGTGELFF. The J gene is TRBJ2-2, the V gene TRBV7-7, with D perhaps matching TRBD2 (5 bases). The CDR3 contains 13 residues. In germline, CDR1 is SSHAT, CDR2 FNYEAQ (reference sequence).

The V call is TRBV24-1, the J call TRBJ2-7; 9 positions match TRBD1. Germline V gene sequence: CDR1 KGHDR, CDR2 SFDVKD. CDR3 size: 13 residues. J was trimmed by 4 bases and V by 5 bases; bases with no gene match: 2. This CDR3 reads CATSAGTGYEQYF. CDR3 coding DNA: TGTGCCACCAGTGCTGGGACAGGGTACGAGCAGTACTTC.

The chain uses TRBV28 and TRBJ2-7; D is unresolved. The CDR3 sequence is 13 residues long. V dropped 3 bases and J dropped 1 base, with 7 bases sitting between them. Germline values: CDR1 MDHEN, CDR2 SYDVKM. This chain's CDR3 is CASSLMSSYEQYF. CDR3 DNA: TGTGCCAGCAGTTTGATGAGTTCCTACGAGCAGTACTTC.

The gene calls are TRBV5-1 and TRBJ2-2, with TRBD2 matching over 13 bases. V lost 0 bases to trimming and J lost 5 bases; unmatched junction nucleotides: 1. The CDR3 is made up of 16 amino acids. CDR1 and CDR2 from the germline V gene are SGHRS and YFSETQ. The CDR3 protein is CASSLATSGRTGELFF. In DNA, the CDR3 is TGCGCCAGCAGCTTGGCGACTAGCGGGAGGACCGGGGAGCTGTTTTTT.

The gene calls are TRBV29-1 and TRBJ2-1; 9 bases agree with TRBD1. V lost 6 bases to trimming and J lost 6 bases; unmatched junction nucleotides: 12. The CDR3 is 15 residues long. Germline CDR1 is SQVTM and CDR2 is ANQGSEA. CDR3 sequence: CSVEDPGTGFNEQFF. The CDR3 DNA is TGCAGCGTAGAGGACCCCGGGACAGGGTTCAATGAGCAGTTCTTC.

The rearrangement links TRBV9 to TRBJ1-2, with 7 bases aligning to TRBD1. From germline, CDR1 is SGDLS and CDR2 YYNGEE. CDR3 size: 17 residues. J lost 2 bases, V lost 0 bases, and 10 bases had no gene match. The CDR3 sequence is CASSVGFRQGVNYGYTF. The CDR3 DNA is TGTGCCAGCAGCGTAGGTTTCCGGCAGGGGGTGAACTATGGCTACACCTTC.

The J gene is TRBJ2-3, the V gene TRBV13, with 10 bases identical to TRBD2. Germline trimming cut 4 bases from V and 3 bases from J; bases unmatched to any gene: 7. The V gene's germline CDR1 is PRHDT and CDR2 FYEKMQ (reference sequence). This CDR3 has 16 residues. As DNA, the CDR3 is TGTGCCAGCAGCTCTTGGACTAGCGGTAATACAGATACGCAGTATTTT. Amino acids: CASSSWTSGNTDTQYF.

The V call is TRBV5-4, the J call TRBJ2-2; TRBD2 aligns across 11 bases. The CDR3 spans 17 residues. V gave up 3 bases and J gave up 7 bases; unmatched junction bases: 11. CDR1 is SGHNT, CDR2 YYREEE, per germline (reference sequence). The CDR3 DNA is TGTGCCAGCAGCTCCGGGACTAGCGGACGAACTCGCGGGGAGCTGTTTTTT. Its translation is CASSSGTSGRTRGELFF.

The J gene is TRBJ1-6, the V gene TRBV19, with a possible D match to TRBD1 (5 bases). The CDR3 is 14 residues long. V was trimmed by 7 bases and J by 7 bases, leaving 14 bases between them. CDR1 is LNHDA and CDR2 is SQIVND in the germline V gene (reference sequence). CDR3 loop: CASTPSTANSPLHF. For the CDR3, the DNA is TGTGCCAGTACTCCCTCGACAGCAAATTCACCCCTCCACTTT.

As to this clone: At one of its ends the junction is not consistent with the germline gene, which may arise from a read error. The V call is TRBV2, the J call TRBJ2-7; 14 nucleotides agree with TRBD2. CDR3 length: 14 residues. CDR1 SNHLY and CDR2 FYNNEI come from the germline V gene. For the CDR3, the DNA is TGTGCCAGCAGTCTTTTGGGACTAGCGGGGGCCACTCCCTTC. It is translated as CASSLLGLAGATPF.

The chain has TRBV12-3 or TRBV12-4 and TRBJ2-7; weak D call: TRBD1 (6 bases). The CDR3 runs 13 residues. Trimming took off 5 bases at V and 11 bases at J, with 19 bases between the two ends. CDR3 protein: CASSQGQTHSEYF. CDR3 sequence (DNA): TGTGCCAGCAGTCAAGGACAGACCCACAGCGAGTACTTC.

V is TRBV12-5 and J is TRBJ2-5; tentative D call: TRBD1 (5 bases). V was clipped by 7 bases and J by 4 bases, with 19 bases between them. CDR3 length: 15 amino acids. Germline CDR1 LGHNT, CDR2 FRNRAP. The CDR3 DNA reads as TGTGCTAGTGCCAGCAGAGAACAGGCCCTAGAGACCCAGTACTTC. Translation gives CASASREQALETQYF.

The rearrangement links TRBV7-9 to TRBJ2-7, with D unclear. This CDR3 has 13 amino acids. Germline CDR1 reads SEHNR; CDR2 reads FQNEAQ (reference sequence). Trimming stripped 2 bases from V and 2 bases from J, with 7 bases between. CDR3 protein: CASSLSYPYEQYF. CDR3 nucleotides: TGTGCCAGCAGCTTATCTTATCCCTACGAGCAGTACTTC.

The genes are TRBV27 and TRBJ2-2, with TRBD2 matching 12 bases. Germline V gives CDR1 MNHEY, CDR2 SMNVEV (reference sequence). This CDR3 comprises 16 residues. Losses at the gene ends were 6 bases for V and 7 bases for J; bases not matched to a gene: 9. The CDR3 nucleotides are TGTGCCAGCAGGTCCCGTCCGGGACTAGCGGGCGGGGAGCTGTTTTTT. Its protein is CASRSRPGLAGGELFF.

The V gene is TRBV14, the J gene TRBJ1-6; TRBD1 is a possible D gene (5 bases). Trimming pared 9 bases from V and 5 bases from J, leaving 11 bases between. Per the germline V gene, CDR1 is SGHDN and CDR2 is FVKESK. The CDR3 runs to 13 residues. The DNA for the CDR3 is TGTGCCAGTCGCAGGGTGGATAATTCACCCCTCCACTTT. It yields the protein CASRRVDNSPLHF.

J is TRBJ2-7 and V is TRBV5-1; possible D gene TRBD2, 5 bases. Germline V lookup: CDR1 SGHRS, CDR2 YFSETQ. The CDR3 covers 15 residues. V was trimmed by 5 bases and J by 2 bases, leaving 17 bases between them. The DNA for the CDR3 is TGCGCCAGCAGTTTAGGACCGGGGAAGACCTACGAGCAGTACTTC. This sequence encodes CASSLGPGKTYEQYF. The entire variable domain, with the rest obtained from reference TRBV5-1 and TRBJ2-7, is as follows: KAGVTQTPRYLIKTRGQQVTLSCSPISGHRSVSWYQQTPGQGLQFLFEYFSETQRNKGNFPGRFSGRQFSNSRSEMNVSTLELGDSALYLCASSLGPGKTYEQYFGPGTRLTVT.

V gene TRBV29-1 combines with J gene TRBJ2-1; TRBD1 matches at 8 bases. V lost 4 bases, J lost 7 bases, and 6 bases stayed unmatched. The CDR3 loop spans 13 amino acids. Per germline, CDR1 SQVTM and CDR2 ANQGSEA. The CDR3 reads CSVVRTGSNEQFF. The CDR3 coding sequence is TGCAGCGTTGTCCGGACAGGGTCAAATGAGCAGTTCTTC.

This chain links TRBV4-3 with TRBJ2-1; 10 bases line up with TRBD2. Germline V gene data show CDR1 as LGHNA and CDR2 as YSLEER. The CDR3 has 18 amino acids. Trimming at V came to 1 base and at J to 2 bases, leaving 8 bases not matched to a gene. CDR3 region: CASSQAHPSGGTYNEQFF. The DNA of the CDR3 is TGCGCCAGCAGCCAAGCACACCCTAGCGGGGGCACCTACAATGAGCAGTTCTTC.

V gene TRBV7-8 combines with J gene TRBJ2-2, with TRBD1 matching 8 bases. V was pared by 2 bases and J by 6 bases, with 5 bases of the junction left unmatched. CDR3 length: 15 residues. CDR1 is SGHVS, CDR2 FQNEAQ, per germline. The CDR3 loop is CASSLTGGFSGELFF. The CDR3 DNA reads TGTGCCAGCAGCTTAACAGGGGGATTTTCCGGGGAGCTGTTTTTT.

The rearrangement uses TRBV11-2 and TRBJ2-7; weak D call: TRBD2 (5 bases). The germline CDR1 and CDR2 sequences are SGHAT and FQNNGV. The CDR3 is 14 residues long. The V gene lost 0 bases and the J gene lost 6 bases, with 12 bases spanning the gap. In DNA, the CDR3 is TGTGCCAGCAGCTTAGATCGCTGGGGAGTCGAGCAGTACTTC. Its translation: CASSLDRWGVEQYF.

The chain couples TRBV3-1 (or the pseudogene TRBV3-2) to TRBJ1-1; D may be TRBD1 (6 bases). Germline loops: CDR1 LGHDT, CDR2 YNNKEL (reference sequence). The V end lost 5 bases, the J end lost 1 base, and 23 bases lay between the germline ends. The CDR3 consists of 18 residues. The CDR3 nucleotides read TGTGCCAGCAGCTCAAACTTCAGCCCGACAGGACGGAACACTGAAGCTTTCTTT. Its translation is CASSSNFSPTGRNTEAFF.

This chain connects TRBV27 to TRBJ1-2; D is perhaps TRBD1 (6 bases). V was cut by 5 bases and J by 6 bases, with 22 bases left in between. Germline V gene data show CDR1 as MNHEY and CDR2 as SMNVEV (reference sequence). This CDR3 has 16 residues. The CDR3 loop is CASSVVGAFGINGYTF. The CDR3, as DNA: TGTGCCAGCAGTGTTGTGGGGGCATTCGGTATTAATGGCTACACCTTC.